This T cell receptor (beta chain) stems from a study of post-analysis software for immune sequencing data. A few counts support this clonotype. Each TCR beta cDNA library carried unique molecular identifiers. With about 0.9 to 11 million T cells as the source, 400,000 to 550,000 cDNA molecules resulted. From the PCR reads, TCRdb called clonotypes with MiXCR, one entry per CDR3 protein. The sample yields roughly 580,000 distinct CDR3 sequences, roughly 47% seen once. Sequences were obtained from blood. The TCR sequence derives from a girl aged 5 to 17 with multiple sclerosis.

CDR3 DNA sequence: TGTGCCAGCAGTCCTGGGTTCAGGGTGTCCTACGAGCAGTACTTC. Amino acid sequence: CASSPGFRVSYEQYF. The V call is TRBV12-3 or TRBV12-4, the J call TRBJ2-7; perhaps TRBD1 as D (5 bases). V dropped 5 bases and J dropped 1 base, with 15 bases sitting between them. The CDR3 runs 15 residues.